This passage covers 8 T cell receptor beta chains from one sample sequenced in a study of CD4 T cells in relation to SARS-CoV-2 and coronaviruses. Their antigens remain unidentified. Produced via immunoSEQ multiplex PCR; TCRdb's table is partial and in-frame only. The sample holds more than 20,000 clones; more than 60% are singletons and the top ten take more than 9%. CD4+ T cells from unexposed donors were obtained before the COVID-19 pandemic (2011-2018). CD4+ T cells were isolated from the cells after 10 days of culture. The sequencing input was CD4+ T cells from PBMCs, cultured in vitro. The source is a human donor in good health.

The chain links TRBV20-1 to TRBJ2-7; the D is unclear. The CDR3 consists of 10 residues. The V gene's germline CDR1 is DFQATT and CDR2 SNEGSKA (reference sequence). The germline V and J ends were trimmed by 5 bases and 6 bases, with 8 bases remaining between them. CDR3 sequence reads: CSALASEQYF. The CDR3 DNA sequence: TGCAGTGCTCTCGCGAGCGAGCAGTACTTC.

CDR3 residues: CATSDPSPGTTPDTQYF. The CDR3 region has the DNA TGTGCCACCAGTGATCCCTCACCTGGGACTACACCAGATACGCAGTATTTT. The gene calls are TRBV24-1 and TRBJ2-3; 7 bases map to TRBD2. Germline assignment: CDR1 KGHDR and CDR2 SFDVKD. The CDR3 has 17 amino acids. J was trimmed by 4 bases and V by 3 bases; bases with no gene match: 12.

In this sample, this clone turned up once. V and J are TRBV6-5 and TRBJ2-7; 11 positions agree with TRBD1. CDR3 length: 15 residues. V dropped 6 bases and J dropped 3; count of bases not matched to a gene: 7. In germline, CDR1 is MNHEY, CDR2 SVGAGI. CDR3 in amino acids: CASSFRDRGDYEQYF. Here the CDR3 DNA reads TGTGCCAGCAGCTTCCGGGACAGGGGGGACTACGAGCAGTACTTC.

J is TRBJ1-5 and V is TRBV7-8, with 7 bases fitting TRBD1. V gave up 2 bases and J gave up 5 bases; unmatched junction bases: 6. This CDR3 is built from 15 residues. Germline V CDR1 and CDR2: SGHVS, FQNEAQ. The CDR3 DNA sequence: TGTGCCAGCAGCTTATCAGGGGGTCTTTATCAGCCCCAGCATTTT. It codes for CASSLSGGLYQPQHF.

The V call is TRBV3-1 (or the pseudogene TRBV3-2), the J call TRBJ1-3; D gene ambiguous. V was cut by 1 base and J by 3 bases, with 10 bases left in between. Germline loops: CDR1 LGHDT, CDR2 YNNKEL (reference sequence). This CDR3 has 15 amino acids. The CDR3 nucleotides read TGTGCCAGCAGCCAAGGATTGCGATTTGGAAACACCATATATTTT. This translates into CASSQGLRFGNTIYF.

This clone was picked up a small number of times. The chain uses TRBV4-1 and TRBJ1-1; unclear D gene. CDR3 size: 13 residues. Germline CDR1 and CDR2: MGHRA and YSYEKL. Trimming cost V 1 base and J 3 bases, with 6 bases left between them. The CDR3 here is CASSQGRDTEAFF. The CDR3 nucleotides are TGCGCCAGCAGCCAAGGTAGGGACACTGAAGCTTTCTTT.

The genes are TRBV5-6 and TRBJ2-3; D gene unclear. The CDR3 totals 12 residues. The ends were cut back, 2 bases at V and 0 bases at J, with 1 base in the middle. Germline loops: CDR1 SGHDT, CDR2 YYEEEE. The DNA of the CDR3 is TGTGCCAGCAGCTTAAGCACAGATACGCAGTATTTT. It is translated as CASSLSTDTQYF.

The genes are TRBV5-5 and TRBJ2-7; D is perhaps TRBD1 (6 bases). This CDR3 has 18 amino acids. CDR1 is SGHKS and CDR2 is YYEKEE in the germline V gene (reference sequence). V gave up 0 bases and J gave up 0 bases, with 19 bases separating them. The CDR3 bases are TGTGCCAGCAGCTTGGCCCTCCGGACAGCCGGAAACTCCTACGAGCAGTACTTC. As protein: CASSLALRTAGNSYEQYF.